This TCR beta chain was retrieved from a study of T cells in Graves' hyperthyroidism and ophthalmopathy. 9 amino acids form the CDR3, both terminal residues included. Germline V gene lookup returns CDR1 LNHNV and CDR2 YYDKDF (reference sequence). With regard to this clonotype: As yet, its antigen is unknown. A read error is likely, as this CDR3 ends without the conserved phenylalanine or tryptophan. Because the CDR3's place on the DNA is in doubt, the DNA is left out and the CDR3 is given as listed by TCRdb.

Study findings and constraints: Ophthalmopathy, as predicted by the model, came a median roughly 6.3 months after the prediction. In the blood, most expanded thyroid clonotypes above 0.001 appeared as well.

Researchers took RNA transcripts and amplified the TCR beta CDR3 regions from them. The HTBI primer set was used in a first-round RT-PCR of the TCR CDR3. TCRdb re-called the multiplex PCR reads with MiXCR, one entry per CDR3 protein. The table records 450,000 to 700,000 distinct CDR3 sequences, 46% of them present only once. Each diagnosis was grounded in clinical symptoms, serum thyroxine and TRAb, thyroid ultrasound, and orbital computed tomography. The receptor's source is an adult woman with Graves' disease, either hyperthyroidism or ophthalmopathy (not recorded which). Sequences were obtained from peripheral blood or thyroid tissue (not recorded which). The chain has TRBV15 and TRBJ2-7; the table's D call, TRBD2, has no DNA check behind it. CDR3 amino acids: CATAEGLAG.